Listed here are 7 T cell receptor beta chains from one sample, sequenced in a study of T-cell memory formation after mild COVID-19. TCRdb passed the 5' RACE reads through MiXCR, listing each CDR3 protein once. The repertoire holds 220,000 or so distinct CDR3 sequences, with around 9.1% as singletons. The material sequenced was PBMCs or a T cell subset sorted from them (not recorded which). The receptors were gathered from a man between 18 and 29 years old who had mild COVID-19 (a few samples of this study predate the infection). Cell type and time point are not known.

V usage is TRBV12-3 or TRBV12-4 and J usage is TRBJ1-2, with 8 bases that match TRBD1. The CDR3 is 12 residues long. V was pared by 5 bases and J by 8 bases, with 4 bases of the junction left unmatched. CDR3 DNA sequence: TGTGCCAGCAGTCGGACAGGGAGCGGCTACACCTTC. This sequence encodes CASSRTGSGYTF.

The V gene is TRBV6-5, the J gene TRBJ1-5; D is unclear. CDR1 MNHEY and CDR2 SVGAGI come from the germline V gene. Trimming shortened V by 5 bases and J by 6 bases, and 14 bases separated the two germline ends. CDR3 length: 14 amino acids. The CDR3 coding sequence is TGTGCCAGCAGTATTAGGAGGGAGCGTCAGCCCCAGCATTTT. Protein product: CASSIRRERQPQHF.

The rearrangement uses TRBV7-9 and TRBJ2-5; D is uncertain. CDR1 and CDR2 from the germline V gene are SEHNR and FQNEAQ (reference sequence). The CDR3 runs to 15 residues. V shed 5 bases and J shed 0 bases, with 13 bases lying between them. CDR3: CASSARLGNQETQYF. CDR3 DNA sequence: TGTGCCAGCAGCGCCCGTTTGGGGAACCAAGAGACCCAGTACTTC.

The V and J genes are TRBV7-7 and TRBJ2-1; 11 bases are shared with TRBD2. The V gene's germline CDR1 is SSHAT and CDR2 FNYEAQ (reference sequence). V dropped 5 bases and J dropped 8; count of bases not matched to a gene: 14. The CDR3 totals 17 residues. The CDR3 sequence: CASSPGLTSGAEYEQFF. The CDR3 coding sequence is TGTGCCAGCAGCCCGGGGCTGACTAGCGGGGCGGAATATGAGCAGTTCTTC.

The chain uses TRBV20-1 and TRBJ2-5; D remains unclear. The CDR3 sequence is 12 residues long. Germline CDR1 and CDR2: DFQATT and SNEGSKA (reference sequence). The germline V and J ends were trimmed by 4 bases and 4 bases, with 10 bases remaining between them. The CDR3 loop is CSATGPGETQYF. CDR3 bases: TGCAGTGCTACCGGACCGGGAGAGACCCAGTACTTC.

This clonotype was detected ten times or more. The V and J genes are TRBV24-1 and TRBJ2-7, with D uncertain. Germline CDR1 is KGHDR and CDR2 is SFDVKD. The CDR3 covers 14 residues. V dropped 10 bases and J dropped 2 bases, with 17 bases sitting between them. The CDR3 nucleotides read TGTGCCACGAACCCGGCAGAAAGGGCCTACGAGCAGTACTTC. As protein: CATNPAERAYEQYF.

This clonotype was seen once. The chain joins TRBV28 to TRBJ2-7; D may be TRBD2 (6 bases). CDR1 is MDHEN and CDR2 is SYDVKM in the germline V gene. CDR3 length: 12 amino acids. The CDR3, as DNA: TGTTCCAGCAGTTTGCGGGGCTACGAGCAGTACGTC. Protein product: CSSSLRGYEQYV.